Presented here are 24 T cell receptor beta chains from one specimen sequenced in a study of blood T cell repertoires in COVID-19. Repertoires were generated with immunoSEQ multiplex PCR, while TCRdb's copy carries only in-frame clones and drops some. Altogether 25,000 to 30,000 clones are present, about 87% being singletons, with the ten largest covering roughly 15%. The sequencing sample was made of peripheral blood. These receptors all stem from a man between 65 and 79 years old with active COVID-19.

J is TRBJ2-7 and V is TRBV25-1; a possible D gene is TRBD1 (5 bases). The CDR3 loop spans 11 amino acids. Trimming shortened V by 7 bases and J by 7 bases, and 11 bases separated the two germline ends. Germline V lookup: CDR1 MGHDK, CDR2 SYGVNS. The CDR3 protein is CASTSGQEQYF. The CDR3 DNA is TGTGCCAGCACGTCAGGGCAAGAGCAGTACTTC.

V is TRBV11-3 and J is TRBJ1-6; TRBD1 aligns across 9 bases. Per germline, CDR1 SGHNT and CDR2 YENEEA. V shed 5 bases, J shed 3 bases, and the junction held 5 bases outside the gene matches. This CDR3 has 16 residues. Written as DNA, the CDR3 is TGTGCCAGCAGCCGAAGACAGGGGGGCTATAATTCACCCCTCCACTTT. Translated: CASSRRQGGYNSPLHF. The entire variable domain, with the rest obtained from reference TRBV11-3 and TRBJ1-6, is as follows: EAGVVQSPRYKIIEKKQPVAFWCNPISGHNTLYWYLQNLGQGPELLIRYENEEAVDDSQLPKDRFSAERLKGVDSTLKIQPAELGDSAVYLCASSRRQGGYNSPLHFGNGTRLTVT.

This sequence joins TRBV29-1 and TRBJ1-1, with D tentatively TRBD1 (5 bases). There are 11 residues in the CDR3. Trimming cost V 8 bases and J 8 bases, with 15 bases left between them. Per germline, CDR1 SQVTM and CDR2 ANQGSEA. The CDR3 DNA reads TGCAGCATACACAGCGGGGGAGAAGCTTTCTTT. It encodes CSIHSGGEAFF.

DNA of the CDR3: TGTGCCAGCAGCTTAGTTAGCCCCTTAATAGACACAGATACGCAGTATTTT. This codes for CASSLVSPLIDTDTQYF. The chain combines TRBV7-2 with TRBJ2-3; no clear D gene. CDR3 length: 17 amino acids. The V end lost 1 base, the J end lost 2 bases, and 16 bases lay between the germline ends. CDR1 and CDR2 (germline): SGHTA, FQGNSA.

The chain uses TRBV9 and TRBJ2-1; D is undetermined. The germline CDR1 and CDR2 sequences are SGDLS and YYNGEE. Trimming cost V 2 bases and J 0 bases, with 9 bases left between them. The CDR3 consists of 15 residues. This CDR3 reads CASSVRMGSYNEQFF. CDR3 sequence (DNA): TGTGCCAGCAGCGTGAGGATGGGCTCCTACAATGAGCAGTTCTTC. Based on the CDR3 plus reference TRBV9 and TRBJ2-1, the full variable domain is DSGVTQTPKHLITATGQRVTLRCSPRSGDLSVYWYQQSLDQGLQFLIQYYNGEERAKGNILERFSAQQFPDLHSELNLSSLELGDSALYFCASSVRMGSYNEQFFGPGTRLTVL.

The DNA for the CDR3 is TGTGCCAGCAGCATACAGGGGGGGGATGAAAAACTGTTTTTT. This sequence encodes CASSIQGGDEKLFF. This chain connects TRBV5-4 to TRBJ1-4, with 8 bases lining up with TRBD1. This CDR3 contains 14 residues. The V gene end was trimmed by 4 bases and the J gene end by 6 bases; junction bases not matched to a gene: 5. CDR1 is SGHNT, CDR2 YYREEE, per germline (reference sequence). The entire variable domain, with the rest obtained from reference TRBV5-4 and TRBJ1-4, is as follows: ETGVTQSPTHLIKTRGQQVTLRCSSQSGHNTVSWYQQALGQGPQFIFQYYREEENGRGNFPPRFSGLQFPNYSSELNVNALELDDSALYLCASSIQGGDEKLFFGSGTQLSVL.

The genes are TRBV11-2 and TRBJ1-5; 9 bases map to TRBD1. CDR1 and CDR2 from the germline V gene are SGHAT and FQNNGV. This CDR3 region has 13 residues. With 4 bases clipped from V and 5 bases from J, the junction kept 0 bases outside the gene matches. CDR3 region: CASSWDRDQPQHF. As DNA, the CDR3 is TGTGCCAGCAGCTGGGACAGGGATCAGCCCCAGCATTTT.

This chain uses TRBV27 with TRBJ2-3; 10 bases line up with TRBD2. The junction had 7 bases not matched to a gene; V was cut back by 6 bases and J by 1 base. The CDR3 length is 16 residues. CDR1 and CDR2 (germline): MNHEY, SMNVEV (reference sequence). CDR3 sequence reads: CASSLLLAGGTDTQYF. CDR3 nucleotide sequence: TGTGCCAGCAGCCTTCTCCTAGCGGGGGGCACAGATACGCAGTATTTT.

This chain links TRBV9 with TRBJ2-3, with 9 bases fitting TRBD1. The CDR3 is 15 amino acids. Germline V gene lookup returns CDR1 SGDLS and CDR2 YYNGEE. The V segment lost 3 bases and the J segment 3 bases; nucleotides outside the gene matches: 5. For the CDR3, the DNA is TGTGCCAGCAGCGGAGGGGACAGGGTAACAGATACGCAGTATTTT. As protein: CASSGGDRVTDTQYF.

This sequence joins TRBV28 and TRBJ2-1; D might be TRBD2 (6 bases). CDR1 is MDHEN, CDR2 SYDVKM, per germline. Trimming pared 6 bases from V and 9 bases from J, leaving 18 bases between. The CDR3 has 14 residues. In nucleotides, the CDR3 is TGTGCCAGCAGCTCTTCTCCCAGGGAGGCTGAGCAGTTCTTC. It translates to CASSSSPREAEQFF. Complete variable domain (other parts from reference TRBV28 and TRBJ2-1): DVKVTQSSRYLVKRTGEKVFLECVQDMDHENMFWYRQDPGLGLRLIYFSYDVKMKEKGDIPEGYSVSREKKERFSLILESASTNQTSMYLCASSSSPREAEQFFGPGTRLTVL.

The rearrangement uses TRBV9 and TRBJ1-6; 7 bases line up with TRBD1. After removal of 4 bases from V and 4 bases from J, the junction contained 11 bases not matched to a gene. The CDR3 is 17 residues long. Germline lookup yields CDR1 SGDLS and CDR2 YYNGEE. CDR3: CASSRQRGLSYNSPLHF. Written as DNA, the CDR3 is TGTGCCAGCAGCAGACAAAGGGGGCTCTCTTATAATTCACCCCTCCACTTT.

The J gene is TRBJ1-4, the V gene TRBV2; 9 bases align to TRBD1. Looked up from germline, CDR1 is SNHLY and CDR2 is FYNNEI. CDR3 length equals 15 residues. The V gene end was trimmed by 7 bases and the J gene end by 2 bases; junction bases not matched to a gene: 5. The CDR3 region has the DNA TGTGCCAGCAACCGACAGGGGGGGACTAATGAAAAACTGTTTTTT. Translated, it gives CASNRQGGTNEKLFF. The full variable domain, completed using reference TRBV2 and TRBJ1-4, is EPEVTQTPSHQVTQMGQEVILRCVPISNHLYFYWYRQILGQKVEFLVSFYNNEISEKSEIFDDQFSVERPDGSNFTLKIRSTKLEDSAMYFCASNRQGGTNEKLFFGSGTQLSVL.

This sequence joins TRBV10-3 and TRBJ2-7; 7 bases agree with TRBD1. Germline CDR1 ENHRY, CDR2 SYGVKD. The CDR3 is made up of 15 amino acids. V shed 0 bases, J shed 2 bases, and the junction held 4 bases outside the gene matches. The CDR3 DNA follows: TGTGCCATCAGTGAGTCGCTGACAGGGCCCTACGAGCAGTACTTC. Translating it yields CAISESLTGPYEQYF.

This sequence joins TRBV23-1 and TRBJ1-5, with D perhaps TRBD1 (5 bases). TRBV23-1 counts as an open reading frame of uncertain function. Trimming shortened V by 0 bases and J by 0 bases, and 15 bases separated the two germline ends. This CDR3 region has 18 residues. The CDR3 loop is CASSQSGQGYYSNQPQHF. CDR3 bases: TGCGCCAGCAGTCAATCAGGGCAGGGATACTATAGCAATCAGCCCCAGCATTTT.

This clone was seen once. CDR3 residues: CASSQQRGQYTF. CDR3 coding DNA: TGTGCCAGCAGCCAACAAAGGGGACAATACACCTTC. The chain joins TRBV3-1 (or the pseudogene TRBV3-2) to TRBJ1-2; the D gene is possibly TRBD1 (6 bases). Germline-derived CDR1 and CDR2 are LGHDT and YNNKEL (reference sequence). Between the trimmed V and J ends, which lost 2 bases and 11 bases, there was a span of 12 bases. The CDR3 covers 12 residues.

The rearrangement uses TRBV7-3 and TRBJ2-2; 7 bases agree with TRBD1. V lost 5 bases, J lost 2 bases, and 5 bases stayed unmatched. The CDR3 has 15 residues. Germline lookup yields CDR1 SGHTA and CDR2 FQGTGA. In nucleotides, the CDR3 is TGTGCCAGCAGCCCGGGACAGACTAACACCGGGGAGCTGTTTTTT. Translating gives CASSPGQTNTGELFF. Complete variable domain (other parts from reference TRBV7-3 and TRBJ2-2): GAGVSQTPSNKVTEKGKYVELRCDPISGHTALYWYRQSLGQGPEFLIYFQGTGAADDSGLPNDRFFAVRPEGSVSTLKIQRTERGDSAVYLCASSPGQTNTGELFFGEGSRLTVL.

This sequence joins TRBV27 and TRBJ1-4; D gene unclear. The V end was cut by 6 bases, the J end by 8 bases, with 22 bases between. The CDR3 is made up of 16 amino acids. Looked up from germline, CDR1 is MNHEY and CDR2 is SMNVEV (reference sequence). For the CDR3, the DNA is TGTGCCAGCAGCCGAGGTGTTGGAAACCGCGGGGAAAAACTGTTTTTT. Amino acids: CASSRGVGNRGEKLFF.

The V gene is TRBV3-1 (or the pseudogene TRBV3-2), the J gene TRBJ1-5, with 9 positions matching TRBD1. Trimming at V came to 4 bases and at J to 2 bases, leaving 0 bases not matched to a gene. The germline gives CDR1 LGHDT, CDR2 YNNKEL (reference sequence). The CDR3 extends over 14 amino acids. The CDR3 DNA follows: TGTGCCAGCAGCCGGACAGGGGGCAATCAGCCCCAGCATTTT. Its translation: CASSRTGGNQPQHF.

The chain recombines TRBV5-4 with TRBJ2-2; TRBD2 aligns across 11 bases. Germline CDR1 and CDR2: SGHNT and YYREEE (reference sequence). Trimming removed 1 base from V and 2 bases from J; junction bases left unmatched: 10. The CDR3 spans 19 residues. CDR3 sequence reads: CASSLKKSSGGLNTGELFF. The CDR3 nucleotides are TGTGCCAGCAGCTTGAAGAAATCTAGCGGGGGGCTTAACACCGGGGAGCTGTTTTTT.

The chain employs TRBV11-3 and TRBJ2-5, with 7 positions matching TRBD2. CDR1 is SGHNT and CDR2 is YENEEA in the germline V gene. The CDR3 contains 14 residues. Trimming cost V 5 bases and J 5 bases; bases outside gene matches: 8. CDR3 amino acids: CASSLGLERETQYF. The CDR3 DNA reads as TGTGCCAGCAGCCTCGGACTAGAGCGTGAGACCCAGTACTTC. Filled out from reference TRBV11-3 and TRBJ2-5, the complete variable domain reads EAGVVQSPRYKIIEKKQPVAFWCNPISGHNTLYWYLQNLGQGPELLIRYENEEAVDDSQLPKDRFSAERLKGVDSTLKIQPAELGDSAVYLCASSLGLERETQYFGPGTRLLVL.

V usage is TRBV7-2 and J usage is TRBJ1-4, with D maybe TRBD1 (5 bases). The CDR3 runs 14 residues. Germline V lookup: CDR1 SGHTA, CDR2 FQGNSA. V lost 6 bases and J lost 4, with 12 bases in between. The CDR3 sequence is CASSSQGLNEKLFF. The CDR3, as DNA: TGTGCCAGCAGTTCCCAGGGCCTTAATGAAAAACTGTTTTTT. The full variable domain, rest sourced from reference TRBV7-2 and TRBJ1-4, is GAGVSQSPSNKVTEKGKDVELRCDPISGHTALYWYRQSLGQGLEFLIYFQGNSAPDKSGLPSDRFSAERTGGSVSTLTIQRTQQEDSAVYLCASSSQGLNEKLFFGSGTQLSVL.

The rearrangement joins TRBV28 to TRBJ2-5, with 9 nucleotides matching TRBD1. In germline, CDR1 is MDHEN, CDR2 SYDVKM. The CDR3 totals 18 residues. Unmatched junction bases numbered 15, after V lost 5 bases and J lost 2 bases. CDR3 amino acids: CASSLTGTGHRNQETQYF. The CDR3 DNA follows: TGTGCCAGCAGTCTTACCGGGACAGGGCATCGCAATCAAGAGACCCAGTACTTC.

This clone was seen just once. The chain combines TRBV24-1 with TRBJ2-2; 10 nucleotides align to TRBD1. After removal of 4 bases from V and 7 bases from J, the junction contained 5 bases not matched to a gene. The CDR3 is 15 residues long. CDR1 is KGHDR and CDR2 is SFDVKD in the germline V gene. CDR3 DNA: TGTGCCACCAGTGACCCGGGACAGGGGTTCGGGGAGCTGTTTTTT. Amino acid sequence: CATSDPGQGFGELFF.

The gene calls are TRBV13 and TRBJ1-2; D unresolved. The CDR3 loop spans 15 amino acids. V was clipped by 3 bases and J by 0 bases, with 11 bases between them. In germline, CDR1 is PRHDT, CDR2 FYEKMQ (reference sequence). The CDR3 protein is CASSLGATANYGYTF. The CDR3 nucleotides read TGTGCCAGCAGCTTGGGAGCCACCGCTAACTATGGCTACACCTTC.